The T cell receptor beta chain described here comes from a study of cytomegalovirus exposure and HLA in healthy donors. Overall study findings and caveats: Per a later analysis, fewer than 20,000 TCR beta sequences showed association with HLA alleles at 0.05 false discovery rate.

Germline CDR1 SGDLS, CDR2 YYNGEE. The CDR3 contains 16 residues. Trimming removed 3 bases from V and 7 bases from J; junction bases left unmatched: 10. With 60 Vbeta and 13 Jbeta primers, the PCR was carried out. Authors' methods: Unique TCR beta chains totaled some 88 million in a later count, with around 10 million of them shared. Measured with immunoSEQ multiplex PCR; TCRdb has only the in-frame clones, and not every one. Clone size and V and J calls were adopted from that table, with D and trimming inferred from the DNA. The sample shows 150,000 to 200,000 clones, over 70% of them seen only once. This clone was seen a few times. What it binds is unknown.

The sequenced sample was PBMCs. The TCR sequence derives from a woman between 18 and 29 years old in good health and CMV-seropositive. The chain carries TRBV9 and TRBJ2-1; 10 bases match TRBD2. The CDR3 DNA follows: TGTGCCAGCAGCGCTGGGGGAGCGGGGGGGGGTAATGAGCAGTTCTTC. Protein sequence: CASSAGGAGGGNEQFF.